This T cell receptor beta chain was recorded in a study of cytomegalovirus exposure and HLA in healthy donors. The study's findings and limits: Later, an analysis showed that TCR beta chains associated with HLA were more clonally expanded than others that were equally common.

This CDR3 is 13 amino acids long. CDR1 and CDR2 (germline): LNHDA, SQIVND (reference sequence). The J segment lost 7 bases and the V segment lost 5 bases, leaving 3 bases of the junction unmatched. Details on this clone: What it binds is unknown.

Primers: 60 Vbeta forward and 13 Jbeta reverse. Measured with immunoSEQ multiplex PCR; TCRdb has only the in-frame clones, and not every one. Of about 150,000 clones listed, over 70% are singletons. This TCR came from a young man in good health and CMV-seropositive. Sequenced material: PBMCs. V and J are TRBV19 and TRBJ2-1, with 9 bases fitting TRBD2. CDR3 residues: CASSWTSDNEQFF. CDR3 coding DNA: TGTGCCAGTAGTTGGACTAGCGATAATGAGCAGTTCTTC.